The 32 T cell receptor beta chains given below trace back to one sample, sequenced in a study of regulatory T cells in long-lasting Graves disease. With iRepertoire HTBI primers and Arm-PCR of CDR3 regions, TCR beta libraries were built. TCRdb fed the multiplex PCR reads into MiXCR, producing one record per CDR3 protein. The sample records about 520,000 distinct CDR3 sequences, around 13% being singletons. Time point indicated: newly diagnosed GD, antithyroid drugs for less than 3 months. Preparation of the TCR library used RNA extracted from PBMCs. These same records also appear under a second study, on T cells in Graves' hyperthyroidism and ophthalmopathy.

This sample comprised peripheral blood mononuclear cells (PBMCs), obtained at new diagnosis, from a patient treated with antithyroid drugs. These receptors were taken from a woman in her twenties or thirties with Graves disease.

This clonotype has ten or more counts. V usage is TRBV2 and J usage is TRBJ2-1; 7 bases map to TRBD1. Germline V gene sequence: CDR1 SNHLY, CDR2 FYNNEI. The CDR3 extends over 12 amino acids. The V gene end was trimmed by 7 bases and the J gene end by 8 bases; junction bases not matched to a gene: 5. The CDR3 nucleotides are TGTGCCAGCATGAGGGGGCGATATGAGCAGTTCTTC. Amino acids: CASMRGRYEQFF.

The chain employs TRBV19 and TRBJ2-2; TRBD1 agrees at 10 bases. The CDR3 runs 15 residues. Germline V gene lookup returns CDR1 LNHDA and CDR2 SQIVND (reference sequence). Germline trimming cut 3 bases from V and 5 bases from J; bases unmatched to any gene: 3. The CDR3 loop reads CASSMPGQGTGELFF. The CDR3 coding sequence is TGTGCCAGTAGTATGCCGGGACAGGGGACCGGGGAGCTGTTTTTT.

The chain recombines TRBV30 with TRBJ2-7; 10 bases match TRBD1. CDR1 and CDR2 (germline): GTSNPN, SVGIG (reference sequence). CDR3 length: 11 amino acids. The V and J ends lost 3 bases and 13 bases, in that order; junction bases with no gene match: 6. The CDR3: CAWSRRDRGYF. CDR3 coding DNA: TGTGCCTGGAGCCGCCGGGACAGGGGATACTTC.

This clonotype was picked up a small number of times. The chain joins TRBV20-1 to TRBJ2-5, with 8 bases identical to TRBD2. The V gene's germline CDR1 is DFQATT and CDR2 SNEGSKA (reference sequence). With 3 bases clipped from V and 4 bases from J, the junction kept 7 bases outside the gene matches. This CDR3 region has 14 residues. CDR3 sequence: CSASSGLAGETQYF. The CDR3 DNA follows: TGCAGTGCTAGTTCCGGGCTAGCGGGAGAGACCCAGTACTTC.

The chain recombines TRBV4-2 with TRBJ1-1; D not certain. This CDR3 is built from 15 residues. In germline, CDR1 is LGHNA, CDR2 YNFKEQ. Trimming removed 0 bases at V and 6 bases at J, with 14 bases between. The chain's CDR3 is CASSQDHAGSAEAFF. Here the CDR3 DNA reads TGTGCCAGCAGCCAAGACCACGCCGGCAGCGCTGAAGCTTTCTTT.

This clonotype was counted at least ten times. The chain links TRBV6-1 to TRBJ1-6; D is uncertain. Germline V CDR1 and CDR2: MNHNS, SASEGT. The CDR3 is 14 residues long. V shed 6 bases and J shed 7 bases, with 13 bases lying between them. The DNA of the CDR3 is TGTGCCAGCAGCCTCGGACCGAGGAATTCACCCCTCCACTTT. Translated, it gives CASSLGPRNSPLHF.

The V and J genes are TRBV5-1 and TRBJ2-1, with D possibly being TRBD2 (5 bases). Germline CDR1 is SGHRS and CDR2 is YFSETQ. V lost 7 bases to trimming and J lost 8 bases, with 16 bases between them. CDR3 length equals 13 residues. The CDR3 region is CASGSASGDEQFF. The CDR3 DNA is TGCGCCAGCGGGAGTGCCAGCGGTGATGAGCAGTTCTTC.

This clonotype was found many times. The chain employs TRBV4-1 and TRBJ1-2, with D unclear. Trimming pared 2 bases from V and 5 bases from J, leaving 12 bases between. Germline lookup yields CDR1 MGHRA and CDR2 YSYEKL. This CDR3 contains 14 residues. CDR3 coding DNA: TGCGCCAGCAGCCAACTGCCCAAACAGTATGGCTACACCTTC. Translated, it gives CASSQLPKQYGYTF.

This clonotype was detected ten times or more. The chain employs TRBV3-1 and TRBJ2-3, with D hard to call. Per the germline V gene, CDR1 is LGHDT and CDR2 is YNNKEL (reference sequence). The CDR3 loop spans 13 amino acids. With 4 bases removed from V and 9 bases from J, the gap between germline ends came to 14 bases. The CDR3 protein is CASSLTTYGTQYF. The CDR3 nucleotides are TGTGCCAGCAGCCTAACGACCTACGGGACGCAGTATTTT.

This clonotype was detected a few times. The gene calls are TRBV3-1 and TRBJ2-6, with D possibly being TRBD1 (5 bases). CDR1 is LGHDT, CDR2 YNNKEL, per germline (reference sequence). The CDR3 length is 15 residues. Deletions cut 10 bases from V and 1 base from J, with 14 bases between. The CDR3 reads CATALQGSGANVLTF. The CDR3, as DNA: TGTGCCACGGCCCTTCAGGGATCTGGGGCCAACGTCCTGACTTTC.

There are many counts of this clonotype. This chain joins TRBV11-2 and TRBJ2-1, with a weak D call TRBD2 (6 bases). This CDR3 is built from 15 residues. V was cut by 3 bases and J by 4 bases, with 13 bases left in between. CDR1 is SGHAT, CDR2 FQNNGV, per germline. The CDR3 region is CASSFRTREYNEQFF. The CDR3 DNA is TGTGCCAGCAGCTTCCGGACCCGGGAGTACAATGAGCAGTTCTTC.

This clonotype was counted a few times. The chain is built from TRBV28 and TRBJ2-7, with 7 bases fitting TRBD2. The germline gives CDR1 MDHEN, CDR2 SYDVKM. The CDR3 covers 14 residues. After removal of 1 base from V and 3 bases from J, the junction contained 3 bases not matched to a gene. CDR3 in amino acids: CASSLYQRDYEQYF. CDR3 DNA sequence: TGTGCCAGCAGTTTATATCAGCGGGACTACGAGCAGTACTTC.

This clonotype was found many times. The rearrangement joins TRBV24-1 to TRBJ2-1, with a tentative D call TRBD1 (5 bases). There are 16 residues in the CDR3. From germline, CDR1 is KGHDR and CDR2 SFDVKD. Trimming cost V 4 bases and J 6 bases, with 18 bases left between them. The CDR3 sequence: CATSDSRGFRANEQFF. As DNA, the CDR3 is TGTGCCACCAGTGACAGTAGGGGCTTCAGGGCCAATGAGCAGTTCTTC.

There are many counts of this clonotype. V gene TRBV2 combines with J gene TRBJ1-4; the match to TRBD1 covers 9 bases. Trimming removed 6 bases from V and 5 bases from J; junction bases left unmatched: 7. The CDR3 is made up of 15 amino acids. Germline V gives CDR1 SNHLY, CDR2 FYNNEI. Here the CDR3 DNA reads TGTGCCAGCAGGGCAAGGGACAGGGCAAATGAAAAACTGTTTTTT. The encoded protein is CASRARDRANEKLFF.

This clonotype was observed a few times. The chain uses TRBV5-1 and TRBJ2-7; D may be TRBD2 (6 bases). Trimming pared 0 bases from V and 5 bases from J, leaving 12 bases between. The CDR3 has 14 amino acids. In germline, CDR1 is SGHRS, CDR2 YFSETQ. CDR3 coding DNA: TGCGCCAGCAGCTTGGACGGACTATCGGACGAGCAGTACTTC. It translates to CASSLDGLSDEQYF.

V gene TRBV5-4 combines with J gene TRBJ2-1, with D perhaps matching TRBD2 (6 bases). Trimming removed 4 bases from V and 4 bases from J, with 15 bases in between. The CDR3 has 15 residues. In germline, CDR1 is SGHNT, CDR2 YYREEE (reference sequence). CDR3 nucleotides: TGTGCCAGCAGCGGGGGGACTGGTAGATACAATGAGCAGTTCTTC. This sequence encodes CASSGGTGRYNEQFF.

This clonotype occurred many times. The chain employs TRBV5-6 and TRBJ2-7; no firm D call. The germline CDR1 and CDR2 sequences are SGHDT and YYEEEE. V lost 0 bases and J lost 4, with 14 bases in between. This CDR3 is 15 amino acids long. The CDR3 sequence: CASSLALELKYEQYF. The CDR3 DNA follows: TGTGCCAGCAGCTTGGCCCTGGAGTTGAAGTACGAGCAGTACTTC.

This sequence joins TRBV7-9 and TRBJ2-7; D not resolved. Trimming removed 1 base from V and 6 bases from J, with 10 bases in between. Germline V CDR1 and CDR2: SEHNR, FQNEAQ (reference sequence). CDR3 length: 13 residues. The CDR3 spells CASSLVFGSEQYF. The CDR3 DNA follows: TGTGCCAGCAGCTTAGTCTTTGGCAGCGAGCAGTACTTC.

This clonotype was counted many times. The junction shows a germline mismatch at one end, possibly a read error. CDR3 coding DNA: TGTGCCAGCACCTCCTACCATGAGCAGTTCTTC. Encoded protein: CASTSYHEQFF. V is TRBV11-1 and J is TRBJ2-1; D call uncertain. The CDR3 extends over 11 amino acids. Germline assignment: CDR1 SGHAT and CDR2 FQDESV (reference sequence).

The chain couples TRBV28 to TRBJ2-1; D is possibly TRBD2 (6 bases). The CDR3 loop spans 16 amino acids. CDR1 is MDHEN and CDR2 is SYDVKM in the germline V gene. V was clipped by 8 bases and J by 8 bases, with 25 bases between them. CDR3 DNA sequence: TGTGCCAGCCGGAACCGACCGGGACTTCCACGCGATGAGCAGTTCTTC. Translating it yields CASRNRPGLPRDEQFF.

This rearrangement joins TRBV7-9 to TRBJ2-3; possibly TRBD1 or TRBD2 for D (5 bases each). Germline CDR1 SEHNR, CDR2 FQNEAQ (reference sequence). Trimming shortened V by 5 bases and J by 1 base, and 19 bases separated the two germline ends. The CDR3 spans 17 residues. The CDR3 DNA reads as TGTGCCAGCAGCCCACCAGGGCGGCCCGGGGGCACAGATACGCAGTATTTT. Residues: CASSPPGRPGGTDTQYF.

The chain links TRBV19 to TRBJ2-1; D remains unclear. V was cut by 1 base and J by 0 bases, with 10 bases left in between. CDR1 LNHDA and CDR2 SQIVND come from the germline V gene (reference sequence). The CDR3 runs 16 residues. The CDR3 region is CASSIGSASSYNEQFF. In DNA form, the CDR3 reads TGTGCCAGTAGTATAGGGTCGGCTAGCTCCTACAATGAGCAGTTCTTC.

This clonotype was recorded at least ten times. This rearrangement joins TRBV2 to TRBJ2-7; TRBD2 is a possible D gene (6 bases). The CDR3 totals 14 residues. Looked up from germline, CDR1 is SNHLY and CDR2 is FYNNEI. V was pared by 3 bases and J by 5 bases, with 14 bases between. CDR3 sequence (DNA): TGTGCCAGCAGTGACATCCGGGGGTCAAACGAGCAGTACTTC. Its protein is CASSDIRGSNEQYF.

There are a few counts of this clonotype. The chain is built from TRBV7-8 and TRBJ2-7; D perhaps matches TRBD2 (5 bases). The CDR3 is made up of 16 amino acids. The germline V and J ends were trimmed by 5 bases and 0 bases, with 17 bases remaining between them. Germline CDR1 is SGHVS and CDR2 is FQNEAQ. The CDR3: CASSNRAESLSYEQYF. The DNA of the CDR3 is TGTGCCAGCAGCAACAGAGCGGAGTCACTCTCCTACGAGCAGTACTTC.

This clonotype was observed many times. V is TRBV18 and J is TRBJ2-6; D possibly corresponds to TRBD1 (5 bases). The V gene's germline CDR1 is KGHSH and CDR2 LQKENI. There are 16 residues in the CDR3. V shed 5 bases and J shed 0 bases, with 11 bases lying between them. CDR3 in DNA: TGTGCCAGCTCATCGACGACAGTCTCTGGGGCCAACGTCCTGACTTTC. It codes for CASSSTTVSGANVLTF.

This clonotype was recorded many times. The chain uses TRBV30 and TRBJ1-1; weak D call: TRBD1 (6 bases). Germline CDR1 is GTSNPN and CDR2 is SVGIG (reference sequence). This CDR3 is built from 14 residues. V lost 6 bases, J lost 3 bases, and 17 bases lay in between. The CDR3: CACSWDIRYTEAFF. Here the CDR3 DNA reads TGTGCCTGCTCCTGGGACATAAGGTACACTGAAGCTTTCTTT.

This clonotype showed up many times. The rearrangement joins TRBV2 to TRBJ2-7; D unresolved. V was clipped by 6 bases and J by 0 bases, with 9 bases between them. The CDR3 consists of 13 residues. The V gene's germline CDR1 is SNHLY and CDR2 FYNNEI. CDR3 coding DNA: TGTGCCAGCAGAGAAAGATTCTCCTACGAGCAGTACTTC. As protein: CASRERFSYEQYF.

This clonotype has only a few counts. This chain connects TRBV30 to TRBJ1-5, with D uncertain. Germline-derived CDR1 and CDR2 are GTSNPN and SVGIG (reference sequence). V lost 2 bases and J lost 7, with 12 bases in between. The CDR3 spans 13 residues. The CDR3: CAWSSGRHQPQHF. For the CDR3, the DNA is TGTGCCTGGAGTTCCGGCAGGCACCAGCCCCAGCATTTT.

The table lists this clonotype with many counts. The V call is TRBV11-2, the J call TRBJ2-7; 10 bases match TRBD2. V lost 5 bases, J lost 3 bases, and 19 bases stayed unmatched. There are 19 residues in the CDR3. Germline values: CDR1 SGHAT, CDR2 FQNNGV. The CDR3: CASSPQGLLAGVLNYEQYF. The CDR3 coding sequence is TGTGCCAGCAGCCCCCAGGGGTTGCTAGCGGGAGTCCTAAACTACGAGCAGTACTTC.

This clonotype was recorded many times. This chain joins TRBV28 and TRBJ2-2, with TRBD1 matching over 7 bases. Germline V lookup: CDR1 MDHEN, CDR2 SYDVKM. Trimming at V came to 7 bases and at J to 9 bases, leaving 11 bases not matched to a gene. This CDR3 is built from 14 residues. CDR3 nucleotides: TGTGCCAGCAACACAGGGGAAGATTTCAGGGAGCTGTTTTTT. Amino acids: CASNTGEDFRELFF.

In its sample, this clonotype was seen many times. The CDR3 nucleotides read TGTGCCAGCAGCCGGGACTTAGAGACCCAGTACTTC. As protein: CASSRDLETQYF. This sequence joins TRBV12-3 or TRBV12-4 and TRBJ2-5; D might be TRBD2 (6 bases). The CDR3 is 12 residues long. Between the trimmed V and J ends, which lost 6 bases and 4 bases, there was a span of 9 bases.

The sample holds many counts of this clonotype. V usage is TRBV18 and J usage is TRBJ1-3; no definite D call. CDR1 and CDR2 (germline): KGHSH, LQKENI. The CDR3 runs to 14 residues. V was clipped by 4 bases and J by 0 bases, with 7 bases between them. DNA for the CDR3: TGTGCCAGCTCACGGGATTACTCTGGAAACACCATATATTTT. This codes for CASSRDYSGNTIYF.